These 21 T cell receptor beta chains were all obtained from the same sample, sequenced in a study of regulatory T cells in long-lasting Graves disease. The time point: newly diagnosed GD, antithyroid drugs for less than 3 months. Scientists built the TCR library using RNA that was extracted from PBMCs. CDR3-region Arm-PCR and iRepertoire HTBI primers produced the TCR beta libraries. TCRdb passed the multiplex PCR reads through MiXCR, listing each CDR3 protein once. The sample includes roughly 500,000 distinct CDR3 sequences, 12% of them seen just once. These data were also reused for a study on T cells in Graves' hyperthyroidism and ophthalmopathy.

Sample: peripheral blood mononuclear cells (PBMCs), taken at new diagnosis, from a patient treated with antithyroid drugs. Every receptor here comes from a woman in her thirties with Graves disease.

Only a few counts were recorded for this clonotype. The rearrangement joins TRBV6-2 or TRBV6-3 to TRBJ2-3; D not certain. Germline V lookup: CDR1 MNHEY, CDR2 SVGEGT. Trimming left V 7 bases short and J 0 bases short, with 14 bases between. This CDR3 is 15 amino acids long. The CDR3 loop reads CASIRSTLSTDTQYF. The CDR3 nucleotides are TGTGCCAGCATTAGGAGTACCCTTAGCACAGATACGCAGTATTTT.

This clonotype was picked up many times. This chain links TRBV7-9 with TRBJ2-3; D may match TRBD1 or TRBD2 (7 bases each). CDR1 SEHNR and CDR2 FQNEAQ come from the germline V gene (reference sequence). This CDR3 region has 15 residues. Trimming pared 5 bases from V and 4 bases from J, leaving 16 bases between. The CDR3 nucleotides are TGTGCCAGCAGCCGGCAGGGGGGGCTTGCAGATACGCAGTATTTT. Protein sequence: CASSRQGGLADTQYF.

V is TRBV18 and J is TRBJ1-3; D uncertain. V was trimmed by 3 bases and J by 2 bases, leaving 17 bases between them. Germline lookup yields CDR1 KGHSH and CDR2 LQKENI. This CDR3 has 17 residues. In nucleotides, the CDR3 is TGTGCCAGCTCACCTTCCTCCCGGAGAACCGCTGGAAACACCATATATTTT. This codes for CASSPSSRRTAGNTIYF.

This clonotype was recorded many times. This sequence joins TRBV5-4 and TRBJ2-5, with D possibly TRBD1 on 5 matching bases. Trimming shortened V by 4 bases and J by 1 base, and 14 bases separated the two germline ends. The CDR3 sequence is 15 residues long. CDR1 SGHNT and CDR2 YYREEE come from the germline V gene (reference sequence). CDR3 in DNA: TGTGCCAGCAGCGCAGCCACAGGCGGCCAAGAGACCCAGTACTTC. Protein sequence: CASSAATGGQETQYF.

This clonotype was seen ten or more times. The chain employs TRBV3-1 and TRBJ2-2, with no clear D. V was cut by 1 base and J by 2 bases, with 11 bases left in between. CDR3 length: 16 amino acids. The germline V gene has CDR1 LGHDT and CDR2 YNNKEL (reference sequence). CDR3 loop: CASSQGVKVNTGELFF. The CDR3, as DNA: TGTGCCAGCAGCCAAGGGGTGAAGGTTAACACCGGGGAGCTGTTTTTT.

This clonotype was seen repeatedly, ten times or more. The CDR3 DNA sequence: TGTGCCAGCAGCTTGCAAACCTGGGCTGAAGCTTTCTTT. Its translation: CASSLQTWAEAFF. The V and J genes are TRBV11-2 and TRBJ1-1; no reliable D call. Germline V gives CDR1 SGHAT, CDR2 FQNNGV. This CDR3 contains 13 residues. V was cut by 3 bases and J by 6 bases, with 11 bases left in between. Together with reference TRBV11-2 and TRBJ1-1, the CDR3 gives the full variable domain: EAGVAQSPRYKIIEKRQSVAFWCNPISGHATLYWYQQILGQGPKLLIQFQNNGVVDDSQLPKDRFSAERLKGVDSTLKIQPAKLEDSAVYLCASSLQTWAEAFFGQGTRLTVV.

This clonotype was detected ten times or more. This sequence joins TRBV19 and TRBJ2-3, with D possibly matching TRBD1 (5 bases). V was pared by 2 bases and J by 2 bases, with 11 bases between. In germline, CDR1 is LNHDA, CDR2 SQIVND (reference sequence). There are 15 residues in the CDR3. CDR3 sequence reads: CASSIRGLPTDTQYF. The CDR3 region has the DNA TGTGCCAGTAGTATAAGGGGCCTCCCCACAGATACGCAGTATTTT.

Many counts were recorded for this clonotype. CDR3 sequence reads: CASSSNRVSYTF. CDR3 nucleotide sequence: TGTGCCAGCAGTTCCAACAGGGTCAGCTACACCTTC. V and J are TRBV27 and TRBJ1-2; TRBD1 might be the D (6 bases). CDR1 and CDR2 from the germline V gene are MNHEY and SMNVEV (reference sequence). The length of the CDR3 is 12 residues. V was pared by 4 bases and J by 9 bases, with 12 bases between.

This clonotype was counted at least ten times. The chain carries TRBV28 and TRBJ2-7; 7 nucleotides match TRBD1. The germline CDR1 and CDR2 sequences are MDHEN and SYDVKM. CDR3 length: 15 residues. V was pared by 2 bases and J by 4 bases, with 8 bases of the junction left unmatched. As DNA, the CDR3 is TGTGCCAGCAGTTTAATGGTGACAGGGTTATACGAGCAGTACTTC. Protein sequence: CASSLMVTGLYEQYF.

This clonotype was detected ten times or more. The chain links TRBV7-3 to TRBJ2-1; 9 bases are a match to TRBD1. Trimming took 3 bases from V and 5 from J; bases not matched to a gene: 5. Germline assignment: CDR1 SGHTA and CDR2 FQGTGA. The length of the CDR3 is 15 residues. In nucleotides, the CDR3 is TGTGCCAGCAGCTTGGGACAGGGAACCCACAATGAGCAGTTCTTC. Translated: CASSLGQGTHNEQFF.

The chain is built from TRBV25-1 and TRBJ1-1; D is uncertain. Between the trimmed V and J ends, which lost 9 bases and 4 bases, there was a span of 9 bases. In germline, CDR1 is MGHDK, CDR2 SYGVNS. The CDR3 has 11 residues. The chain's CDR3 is CASLAGTEAFF. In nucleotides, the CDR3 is TGTGCCAGTCTAGCGGGCACTGAAGCTTTCTTT. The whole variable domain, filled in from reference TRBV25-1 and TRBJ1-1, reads EADIYQTPRYLVIGTGKKITLECSQTMGHDKMYWYQQDPGMELHLIHYSYGVNSTEKGDLSSESTVSRIRTEHFPLTLESARPSHTSQYLCASLAGTEAFFGQGTRLTVV.

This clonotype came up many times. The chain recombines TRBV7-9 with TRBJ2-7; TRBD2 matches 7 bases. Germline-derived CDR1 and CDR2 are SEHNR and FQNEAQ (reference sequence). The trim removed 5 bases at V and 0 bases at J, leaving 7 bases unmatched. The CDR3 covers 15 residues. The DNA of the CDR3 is TGTGCCAGCAGCGCTAGCGGAGTCAGCTCCTACGAGCAGTACTTC. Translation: CASSASGVSSYEQYF.

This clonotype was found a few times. The CDR3 loop is CASSLRGREQSYEQYF. CDR3 nucleotide sequence: TGTGCCAGCAGCCTCAGAGGGCGGGAGCAGTCCTACGAGCAGTACTTC. The chain uses TRBV7-2 and TRBJ2-7, with TRBD2 matching over 7 bases. With 5 bases clipped from V and 1 base from J, the junction kept 11 bases outside the gene matches. The CDR3 has 16 residues. Germline-derived CDR1 and CDR2 are SGHTA and FQGNSA.

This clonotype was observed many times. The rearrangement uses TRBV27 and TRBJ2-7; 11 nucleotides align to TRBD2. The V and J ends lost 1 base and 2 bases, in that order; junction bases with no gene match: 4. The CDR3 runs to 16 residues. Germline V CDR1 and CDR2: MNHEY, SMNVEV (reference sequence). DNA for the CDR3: TGTGCCAGCAGTTTATTGGCTAGCGGGGGGCCCTACGAGCAGTACTTC. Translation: CASSLLASGGPYEQYF.

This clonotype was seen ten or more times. CDR3 nucleotides: TGTGCCAGCTCAGAATTGGACAGCGGTAATGAAAAACTGTTTTTT. Its translation is CASSELDSGNEKLFF. This chain links TRBV6-1 with TRBJ1-4, with TRBD1 as a possible D gene (6 bases). The CDR3 is 15 residues long. V was trimmed by 8 bases and J by 4 bases, leaving 17 bases between them. Germline lookup yields CDR1 MNHNS and CDR2 SASEGT.

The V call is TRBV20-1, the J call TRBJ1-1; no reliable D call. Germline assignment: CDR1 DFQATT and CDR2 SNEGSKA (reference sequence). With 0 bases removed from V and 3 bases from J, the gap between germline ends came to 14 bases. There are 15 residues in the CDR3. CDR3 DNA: TGCAGTGCTAGAGATCGAATGGAACCATACACTGAAGCTTTCTTT. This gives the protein CSARDRMEPYTEAFF.

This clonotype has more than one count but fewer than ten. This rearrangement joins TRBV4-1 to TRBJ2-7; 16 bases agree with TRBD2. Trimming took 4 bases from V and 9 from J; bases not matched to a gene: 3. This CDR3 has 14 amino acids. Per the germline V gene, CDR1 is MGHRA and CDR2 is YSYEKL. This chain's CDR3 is CASSLGLAGGGQYF. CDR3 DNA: TGCGCCAGCAGCCTGGGACTAGCGGGAGGGGGGCAGTACTTC.

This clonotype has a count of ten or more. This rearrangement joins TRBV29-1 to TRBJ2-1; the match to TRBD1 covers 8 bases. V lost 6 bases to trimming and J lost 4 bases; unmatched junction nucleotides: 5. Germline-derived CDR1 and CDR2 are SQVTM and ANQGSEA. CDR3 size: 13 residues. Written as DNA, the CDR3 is TGCAGCGTGGGACAGGACTCTTACAATGAGCAGTTCTTC. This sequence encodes CSVGQDSYNEQFF.

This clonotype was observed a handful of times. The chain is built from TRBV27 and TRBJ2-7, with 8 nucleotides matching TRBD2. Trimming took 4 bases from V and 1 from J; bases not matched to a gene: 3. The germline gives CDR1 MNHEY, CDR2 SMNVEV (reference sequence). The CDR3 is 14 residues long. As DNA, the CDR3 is TGTGCCAGCAGTTACCGGGAGGGGTCCTACGAGCAGTACTTC. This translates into CASSYREGSYEQYF.

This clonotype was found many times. As DNA, the CDR3 is TGTGCCAGCTCACCTATATTAAGCGGGCACACAGATACGCAGTATTTT. Its protein is CASSPILSGHTDTQYF. The chain employs TRBV18 and TRBJ2-3; TRBD2 might be the D (6 bases). V shed 3 bases and J shed 2 bases, with 15 bases lying between them. Germline CDR1 is KGHSH and CDR2 is LQKENI. CDR3 size: 16 residues.

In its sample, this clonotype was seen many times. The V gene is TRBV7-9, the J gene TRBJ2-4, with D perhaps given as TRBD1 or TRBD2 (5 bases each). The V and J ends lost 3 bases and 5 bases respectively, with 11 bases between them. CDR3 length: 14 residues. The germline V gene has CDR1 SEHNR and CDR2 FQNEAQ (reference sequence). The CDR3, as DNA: TGTGCCAGCAGCTTCTCAGGGACGCAAAACATTCAGTACTTC. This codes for CASSFSGTQNIQYF.